The source of this T cell receptor (beta chain) is a study of T cells in Graves' hyperthyroidism and ophthalmopathy. Findings of the study overall: A median about 6.2 months before onset, the model predicted ophthalmopathy.

This clonotype was seen a few times. No antigen is known for it. Stability of Graves' hyperthyroidism was defined as absent ophthalmopathy progression within 18 months. The germline CDR1 and CDR2 sequences are MGHDK and SYGVNS. This CDR3 has 13 residues. Amplification of TCR beta CDR3 regions used RNA as the template. Carried out on the TCR CDR3, a first-round RT-PCR used the HTBI primer set. One entry per CDR3 protein, called by TCRdb with MiXCR from the multiplex PCR reads. The sample carries around 100,000 distinct CDR3 sequences, about 45% recorded once. Specimen: blood. The clonotype originates from a man aged 40-49 years with Graves' hyperthyroidism. The rearrangement joins TRBV25-1 to TRBJ2-7, with D possibly matching TRBD1 (6 bases). Here the CDR3 DNA reads TGTGCTATCAGGGGTGGAAGGACCTACGAGCAGTACTTC. Protein: CAIRGGRTYEQYF.